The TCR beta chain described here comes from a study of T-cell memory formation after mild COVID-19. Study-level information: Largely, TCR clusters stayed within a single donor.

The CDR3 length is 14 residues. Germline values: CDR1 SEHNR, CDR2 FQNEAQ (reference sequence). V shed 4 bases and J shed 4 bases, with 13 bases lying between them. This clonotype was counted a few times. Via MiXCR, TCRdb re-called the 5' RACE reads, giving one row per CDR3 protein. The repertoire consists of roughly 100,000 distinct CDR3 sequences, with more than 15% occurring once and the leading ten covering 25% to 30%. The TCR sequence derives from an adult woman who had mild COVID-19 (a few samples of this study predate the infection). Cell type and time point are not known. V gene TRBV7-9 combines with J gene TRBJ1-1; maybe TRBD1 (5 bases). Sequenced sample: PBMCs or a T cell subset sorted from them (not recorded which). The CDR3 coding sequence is TGTGCCAGCAGCTCCGGGCCTGGGGGCACTGAAGCTTTCTTT. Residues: CASSSGPGGTEAFF.